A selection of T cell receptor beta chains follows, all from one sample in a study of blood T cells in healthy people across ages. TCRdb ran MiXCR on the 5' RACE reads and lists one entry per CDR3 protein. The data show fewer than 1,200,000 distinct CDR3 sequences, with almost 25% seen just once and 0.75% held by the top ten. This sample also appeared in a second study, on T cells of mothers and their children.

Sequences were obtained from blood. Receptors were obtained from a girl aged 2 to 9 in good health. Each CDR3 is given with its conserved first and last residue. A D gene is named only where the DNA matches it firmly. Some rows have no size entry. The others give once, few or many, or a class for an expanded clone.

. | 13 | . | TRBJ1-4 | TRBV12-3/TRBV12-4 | CASSLSRDHGLFF | TGTGCCAGCAGTTTATCTCGGGACCATGGACTGTTTTTT
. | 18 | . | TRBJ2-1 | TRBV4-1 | CASSQAGLTGASYNEQFF | TGCGCCAGCAGCCAGGCAGGACTGACGGGGGCCTCTTACAATGAGCAGTTCTTC
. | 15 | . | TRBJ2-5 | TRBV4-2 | CASSQDWLGGKAQYF | TGTGCCAGCAGCCAAGATTGGCTAGGCGGAAAGGCCCAGTACTTC
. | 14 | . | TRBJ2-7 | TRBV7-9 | CASSEVDSVSEQYF | TGTGCCAGCAGCGAGGTGGACTCCGTCTCTGAGCAGTACTTC
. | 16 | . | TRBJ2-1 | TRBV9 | CASSRGSGRTYNEQFF | TGTGCCAGCAGCAGAGGTAGTGGGAGGACTTACAATGAGCAGTTCTTC
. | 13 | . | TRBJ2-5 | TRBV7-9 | CASSSDFQETQYF | TGTGCCAGCAGCTCGGACTTCCAAGAGACCCAGTACTTC
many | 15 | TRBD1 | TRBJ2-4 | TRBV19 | CASSGTELAKNIQYF | TGTGCCAGTAGCGGGACAGAACTAGCCAAAAACATTCAGTACTTC
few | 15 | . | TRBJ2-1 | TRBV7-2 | CASSLDWGSYNEQFF | TGTGCCAGCAGCTTAGATTGGGGGTCCTACAATGAGCAGTTCTTC
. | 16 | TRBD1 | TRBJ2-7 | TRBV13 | CASSLELETGSYEQYF | TGTGCCAGCAGCTTAGAATTAGAGACAGGGTCCTACGAGCAGTACTTC
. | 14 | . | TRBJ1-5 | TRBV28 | CASGIAGGNQPQHF | TGTGCCAGCGGAATCGCAGGGGGCAATCAGCCCCAGCATTTT
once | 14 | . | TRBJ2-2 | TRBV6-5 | CASSSLRGFGELFF | TGTGCCAGCAGTTCCCTACGGGGTTTCGGGGAGCTGTTTTTT
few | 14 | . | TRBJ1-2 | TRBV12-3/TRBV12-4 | CASSLGHPVNGYTF | TGTGCCAGCAGTTTAGGCCACCCGGTGAATGGCTACACCTTC
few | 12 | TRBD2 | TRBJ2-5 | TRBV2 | CARASGGETQYF | TGTGCCAGGGCTAGCGGGGGTGAGACCCAGTACTTC
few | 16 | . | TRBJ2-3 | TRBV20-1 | CSAPPRSGASTDTQYF | TGCAGTGCTCCGCCTCGTTCGGGGGCTAGCACAGATACGCAGTATTTT
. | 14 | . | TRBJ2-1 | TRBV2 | CATQKAGPEDEQFF | TGTGCCACACAAAAAGCGGGTCCTGAGGATGAGCAGTTCTTC
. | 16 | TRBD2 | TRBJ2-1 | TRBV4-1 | CASSQDDGRAYNEQFF | TGCGCCAGCAGCCAAGATGACGGGAGGGCCTACAATGAGCAGTTCTTC
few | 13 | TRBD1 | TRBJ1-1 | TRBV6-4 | CASSEGRGAEAFF | TGTGCCAGCAGTGAGGGCAGGGGGGCCGAAGCTTTCTTT
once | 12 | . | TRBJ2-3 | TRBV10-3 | CAIFRSTDTQYF | TGTGCCATTTTTCGGAGCACAGATACGCAGTATTTT
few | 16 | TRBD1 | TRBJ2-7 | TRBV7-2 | CASTSTGDLRRYEQYF | TGTGCCAGCACCTCAACAGGGGACCTAAGGCGCTACGAGCAGTACTTC
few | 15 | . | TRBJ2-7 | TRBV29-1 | CSVGGTGTSTYEQYF | TGCAGCGTTGGGGGAACCGGGACTTCGACCTACGAGCAGTACTTC
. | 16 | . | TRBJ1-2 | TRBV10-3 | CAIRAEVTAANYGYTF | TGTGCCATCCGGGCCGAGGTGACAGCCGCTAACTATGGCTACACCTTC
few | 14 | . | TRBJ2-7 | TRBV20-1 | CSASSPLTFYEQYF | TGCAGTGCTAGTAGTCCATTAACCTTCTACGAGCAGTACTTC
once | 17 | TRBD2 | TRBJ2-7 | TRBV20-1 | CSARGGSGGAWSYEQYF | TGCAGTGCTAGAGGTGGGAGCGGGGGGGCTTGGTCCTACGAGCAGTACTTC
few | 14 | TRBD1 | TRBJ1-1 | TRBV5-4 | CASSPDRGVTEAFF | TGTGCCAGCAGCCCGGACAGGGGGGTGACTGAAGCTTTCTTT
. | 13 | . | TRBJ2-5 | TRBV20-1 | CSARRTDQETQYF | TGCAGTGCTCGTCGGACAGACCAAGAGACCCAGTACTTC
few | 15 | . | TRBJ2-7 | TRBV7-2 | CASSTYPFREDEQYF | TGTGCCAGCAGCACTTACCCCTTCAGAGAGGACGAGCAGTACTTC